This T cell receptor beta chain was sequenced in a study of shared clonotypes between healthy human individuals. About the study: Each donor had three CD4 naive, three CD4 memory, two CD8 naive and one CD8 memory plate.

CD45RA-negative memory and CD45RA+ naive subsets were split from the CD4+ cells. Only in-frame clones appear in the TCRdb table, and some are missing; sequencing was by immunoSEQ multiplex PCR. The repertoire has around 2.5 million clones, 80% to 95% of them found once; the top ten carry about 0.39%. Study observations and caveats: The naive CD4 repertoires of a handful of donors were compared, and roughly 5.1% of clonotypes were shared.

Comment on this clone: The antigen is not known.

Trimming removed 3 bases from V and 7 bases from J, with 16 bases in between. CDR1 SEHNR and CDR2 FQNEAQ come from the germline V gene (reference sequence). This CDR3 is built from 14 residues. The specimen sequenced was naive CD4+ T cells from PBMCs. Specified subset: CD45RA+ positively selected. The rearrangement links TRBV7-9 to TRBJ2-7; D might be TRBD2 (6 bases). This TCR was recovered from a young man in good health. Some clones in this sample may be carry-over from other donors' samples. The CDR3 DNA reads TGTGCCAGCAGCTTTATGACCCCACGGGAGGAGCAGTACTTC. It encodes CASSFMTPREEQYF.